Listed below are T cell receptor beta chains from one sample, sequenced in a study of CD8+CD57+ T cells in acquired aplastic anemia. TCRdb fed the reads into MiXCR, producing one record per CDR3 protein. The table includes some 180,000 distinct CDR3 sequences, around 60% detected once. Sequenced material: sorted CD4+, CD8+, or CD8+CD57+ T cells (not recorded which) from PBMCs. These TCRs come from a human donor with aplastic anemia. Each CDR3 is given with its conserved first and last residue. D genes are given only for firm matches. Expanded clones are given a class, and other clones once, few, many or no size at all.

clone_size d_call j_call v_call cdr3_nt cdr3_aa
many - TRBJ1-6 TRBV6-1 TGTGCCAGCAGGTCCGGGACTGAGGTTTCACCCCTCCACTTT CASRSGTEVSPLHF
many - TRBJ2-5 TRBV7-9 TGTGCCAGCAGCCAGACGGTTAAGACAGGACAAGAGACCCAGTACTTC CASSQTVKTGQETQYF
- - TRBJ1-5 TRBV2 TGTGCCAGCAGCGGGGCGGCCCTCAATCAGCCCCAGCATTTT CASSGAALNQPQHF
many - TRBJ2-5 TRBV7-6 TGTGCCAGCAGCGCACAGGGATATCTAGGGGAGACCCAGTACTTC CASSAQGYLGETQYF
- - TRBJ1-4 TRBV7-3 TGTGCCAGCAGCTCGTGGGACACTGGAAAACTGTTTTTT CASSSWDTGKLFF
- - TRBJ2-7 TRBV20-1 TGCAGTACTAACGGTTTCTCCTACGAGCAGTACTTC CSTNGFSYEQYF
- - TRBJ2-5 TRBV5-5 TGTGCCAGCAGCTTAAACGTCGGAGGGCTTACCCAAGAGACCCAGTACTTC CASSLNVGGLTQETQYF
- - TRBJ1-6 TRBV10-3 TGTGCCATCAGTGAGTCTTTCGAGTTTTCACCCCTCCACTTT CAISESFEFSPLHF
- - TRBJ1-1 TRBV6-5 TGTGCCAGCACTCAGAGGGGCACCAGGAACACTGAAGCTTTCTTT CASTQRGTRNTEAFF
- TRBD1 TRBJ1-1 TRBV7-6 TGTGCCAGCAGCTCCTTGGACAGGGGGCTGACTGAAGCTTTCTTT CASSSLDRGLTEAFF
many TRBD1 TRBJ1-2 TRBV7-9 TGTGCCAGCAGCTTAGGGGGACAGGGGGCGCTTGGCTATGGCTACACCTTC CASSLGGQGALGYGYTF
- TRBD2 TRBJ2-1 TRBV2 TGTGCCAGCAGTCTCAGCGGGAGGGCCGAGAATGAGCAGTTCTTC CASSLSGRAENEQFF
- - TRBJ2-5 TRBV12-3/TRBV12-4 TGTGCCAGCAGTGCCCCGGCGGGGACCCAGTACTTC CASSAPAGTQYF
- - TRBJ1-5 TRBV7-9 TGTGCCAGCAGCTTAGTCCGCGGACAGCCCCAGCATTTT CASSLVRGQPQHF
- TRBD2 TRBJ2-3 TRBV25-1 TGTGCCAGCAGTGAACGTCCAGCGGGGACCACAGATACGCAGTATTTT CASSERPAGTTDTQYF
- - TRBJ2-1 TRBV20-1 TGCAGTGCTAGATCGGGCCAAAAGTGGTACAATGAGCAGTTCTTC CSARSGQKWYNEQFF
few TRBD2 TRBJ2-7 TRBV5-1 TGCGCCAGCAGCTTGGTGGCTAGCGGGAACTACGAGCAGTACTTC CASSLVASGNYEQYF
- - TRBJ2-2 TRBV15 TGTGCCACCAGCAGAGAGACAGGGGAGCTGTTTTTT CATSRETGELFF
- TRBD1 TRBJ1-6 TRBV20-1 TGCAGTGCTAGAGGACAGGGAGGTTCACCCCTCCACTTT CSARGQGGSPLHF
once - TRBJ1-6 TRBV4-1 TGCGCCAGCAGCCAAGATATCGCTTCACCCCTCCACTTT CASSQDIASPLHF
once - TRBJ2-7 TRBV7-2 TGTGCCAGCAGCTTAGCGCTAGAGTACGAGCAGTACTTC CASSLALEYEQYF
many TRBD1 TRBJ1-2 TRBV5-1 TGCGCCAGCAGCTCGGGGACAGGAAACTATGGCTACACCTTC CASSSGTGNYGYTF
- TRBD1 TRBJ1-2 TRBV20-1 TGCAGTGTCCCCCTCAACAGGGGGCGCGGGGGCTACACCTTC CSVPLNRGRGGYTF
- TRBD2 TRBJ2-1 TRBV20-1 TGCAGTGCCCAGGGACTAAAGAATGAGCAGTTCTTC CSAQGLKNEQFF